A single sample gave rise to the 32 T cell receptor beta chains below, sequenced in a study of CDR3 diversity in severe acne. From the PCR reads, TCRdb called clonotypes with MiXCR, one entry per CDR3 protein. The sample shows more than 85,000 distinct CDR3 sequences, roughly 52% of them seen only once. The specimen was blood. The receptors originated from a male donor in good health, serving as a control.

This clonotype was counted at least ten times. The V and J genes are TRBV9 and TRBJ2-6, with a tentative D call TRBD1 (6 bases). The germline CDR1 and CDR2 sequences are SGDLS and YYNGEE. The CDR3 is 16 amino acids. With 0 bases removed from V and 4 bases from J, the gap between germline ends came to 11 bases. As DNA, the CDR3 is TGTGCCAGCAGCGTAGGGGCAGGGGCCGGGGCCAACGTCCTGACTTTC. Its translation is CASSVGAGAGANVLTF.

Worth noting for this clonotype: It may be a read error: a sequence one base away is much more abundant. This chain joins TRBV24-1 and TRBJ2-5; D possibly corresponds to TRBD2 (5 bases). This CDR3 contains 13 residues. Germline V gives CDR1 KGHDR, CDR2 SFDVKD. As DNA, the CDR3 is TGTGCCACCAGTGATTCGAATTGGGAGACCCGGTACTTC. As protein: CATSDSNWETRYF.

Regarding this clonotype: Sequence at one end of the junction differs from germline and may be a read error. V and J are TRBV6-1 and TRBJ2-5; D is uncertain. CDR1 MNHNS and CDR2 SASEGT come from the germline V gene. The CDR3 totals 13 residues. The CDR3: CASSFAGQGTQYF. Written as DNA, the CDR3 is TGTGCCAGCAGTTTTGCCGGCCAAGGGACCCAGTACTTC.

In this sample, this clonotype turned up many times. J is TRBJ2-6 and V is TRBV6-5; the match to TRBD1 covers 10 bases. V lost 7 bases, J lost 1 base, and 10 bases stayed unmatched. The germline gives CDR1 MNHEY, CDR2 SVGAGI. This CDR3 comprises 18 residues. CDR3 sequence reads: CASTSTGQGYSGANVLTF. The DNA for the CDR3 is TGTGCCAGCACCTCAACGGGACAGGGGTATTCTGGGGCCAACGTCCTGACTTTC.

This clonotype was seen more than once but under ten times. CDR3 region: CSARGAGDYEQYF. The CDR3 region has the DNA TGCAGTGCCCGCGGGGCAGGAGACTACGAGCAGTACTTC. This chain links TRBV20-1 with TRBJ2-7; possibly TRBD2 for D (6 bases). CDR1 and CDR2 from the germline V gene are DFQATT and SNEGSKA (reference sequence). The CDR3 consists of 13 residues. Trimming removed 6 bases from V and 3 bases from J, with 15 bases in between.

This clonotype was found a few times. This chain links TRBV7-2 with TRBJ1-5; the D gene is possibly TRBD1 (5 bases). The CDR3 runs to 15 residues. Trimming shortened V by 1 base and J by 7 bases, and 14 bases separated the two germline ends. In germline, CDR1 is SGHTA, CDR2 FQGNSA. Written as DNA, the CDR3 is TGTGCCAGCAGCTTAGAGGCAGGGCGCGGCCAGCCCCAGCATTTT. Translated: CASSLEAGRGQPQHF. The full variable domain, completed using reference TRBV7-2 and TRBJ1-5, is GAGVSQSPSNKVTEKGKDVELRCDPISGHTALYWYRQSLGQGLEFLIYFQGNSAPDKSGLPSDRFSAERTGGSVSTLTIQRTQQEDSAVYLCASSLEAGRGQPQHFGDGTRLSIL.

The chain uses TRBV2 and TRBJ1-2; D gene ambiguous. V was clipped by 10 bases and J by 4 bases, with 19 bases between them. The germline V gene has CDR1 SNHLY and CDR2 FYNNEI. The CDR3 covers 14 residues. CDR3: CATAVGQPAYGYTF. In DNA, the CDR3 is TGTGCCACCGCGGTAGGGCAGCCCGCCTATGGCTACACCTTC.

The chain uses TRBV7-9 and TRBJ1-2; TRBD1 might be the D (5 bases). The CDR3 runs 14 residues. CDR1 is SEHNR, CDR2 FQNEAQ, per germline (reference sequence). V shed 5 bases and J shed 6 bases, with 16 bases lying between them. The DNA for the CDR3 is TGTGCCAGCAGCCCCGAAGGCCCGGGGGATGGCTACACCTTC. Its translation: CASSPEGPGDGYTF.

In the case of this clonotype: Without the conserved terminal phenylalanine or tryptophan, this CDR3 likely stems from a read error. The J gene is TRBJ2-7, the V gene TRBV2, with unresolved D. Germline lookup yields CDR1 SNHLY and CDR2 FYNNEI. Trimming removed 8 bases from V and 0 bases from J, with 8 bases in between. This CDR3 has 12 residues. CDR3 sequence: CASGESSYEQYL. The CDR3 DNA reads as TGTGCCAGCGGGGAAAGCTCCTACGAGCAGTACCTC.

This chain connects TRBV15 to TRBJ1-5, with a tentative D call TRBD1 (5 bases). Per the germline V gene, CDR1 is LNHNV and CDR2 is YYDKDF (reference sequence). Trimming took off 3 bases at V and 5 bases at J, with 14 bases between the two ends. The CDR3 totals 15 residues. CDR3 in amino acids: CATSSNDSQYQPQHF. The CDR3 DNA is TGTGCCACCAGCAGCAACGACAGCCAGTATCAGCCCCAGCATTTT.

This clonotype occurred many times. This chain's CDR3 is CASSVTGSGTEAFF. Here the CDR3 DNA reads TGTGCCAGCAGTGTGACAGGGAGCGGCACTGAAGCTTTCTTT. This chain connects TRBV6-4 to TRBJ1-1, with TRBD1 matching over 7 bases. The germline gives CDR1 MRHNA, CDR2 SNTAGT. V gave up 4 bases and J gave up 4 bases; unmatched junction bases: 6. This CDR3 contains 14 residues.

This rearrangement joins TRBV5-1 to TRBJ1-2; D is perhaps TRBD1 (6 bases). CDR1 and CDR2 (germline): SGHRS, YFSETQ. V was clipped by 2 bases and J by 8 bases, with 13 bases between them. The CDR3 runs to 13 residues. The CDR3 is CASSFGSTGGYTF. The CDR3 region has the DNA TGCGCCAGCAGCTTCGGGAGCACAGGGGGCTACACCTTC.

This clonotype was recorded once. This chain links TRBV7-3 with TRBJ2-5, with TRBD2 matching 13 bases. The V segment lost 5 bases and the J segment 4 bases; nucleotides outside the gene matches: 7. Per germline, CDR1 SGHTA and CDR2 FQGTGA. The CDR3 extends over 16 amino acids. This chain's CDR3 is CASSDGLAGERETQYF. DNA for the CDR3: TGTGCCAGCAGCGACGGACTAGCGGGAGAGAGAGAGACCCAGTACTTC.

This clonotype was recorded only once. The chain has TRBV7-9 and TRBJ1-2; D remains ambiguous. V was clipped by 5 bases and J by 7 bases, with 11 bases between them. The CDR3 loop spans 12 amino acids. Germline lookup yields CDR1 SEHNR and CDR2 FQNEAQ (reference sequence). The CDR3 sequence: CASSPPLGGYTF. In nucleotides, the CDR3 is TGTGCCAGCAGCCCACCCCTGGGTGGCTACACCTTC.

This clonotype has more than one count but fewer than ten. The V and J genes are TRBV5-1 and TRBJ2-7, with 8 bases fitting TRBD1. The germline V gene encodes CDR1 SGHRS and CDR2 YFSETQ. Losses at the gene ends were 1 base for V and 5 bases for J; bases not matched to a gene: 5. The CDR3 contains 14 residues. The CDR3 DNA follows: TGCGCCAGCAGCTTGTGGACAGGGTTGGACGAGCAGTACTTC. Translation gives CASSLWTGLDEQYF. Variable domain in full (rest from reference TRBV5-1 and TRBJ2-7): KAGVTQTPRYLIKTRGQQVTLSCSPISGHRSVSWYQQTPGQGLQFLFEYFSETQRNKGNFPGRFSGRQFSNSRSEMNVSTLELGDSALYLCASSLWTGLDEQYFGPGTRLTVT.

The sample holds one count of this clonotype. The chain joins TRBV7-8 to TRBJ2-7; 9 bases are shared with TRBD2. CDR3 size: 16 residues. In germline, CDR1 is SGHVS, CDR2 FQNEAQ. V shed 2 bases, J shed 2 bases, and the junction held 7 bases outside the gene matches. This CDR3 is CASSLTTSGLTYEQYF. The DNA of the CDR3 is TGTGCCAGCAGCTTAACCACTAGCGGGCTGACCTACGAGCAGTACTTC.

CDR3 sequence (DNA): TGCGCCAGCAGCGGCGGTACAGTTTATCTTGGCTACACCTTC. This gives the protein CASSGGTVYLGYTF. J is TRBJ1-2 and V is TRBV5-1; the D is unclear. Trimming left V 4 bases short and J 7 bases short, with 17 bases between. The CDR3 runs to 14 residues. Germline V lookup: CDR1 SGHRS, CDR2 YFSETQ.

The chain joins TRBV3-1 to TRBJ1-2, with 7 positions matching TRBD1. The germline CDR1 and CDR2 sequences are LGHDT and YNNKEL (reference sequence). Losses at the gene ends were 3 bases for V and 8 bases for J; bases not matched to a gene: 15. The CDR3 is made up of 16 amino acids. The CDR3 coding sequence is TGTGCCAGCAGCCAGGGACAGACAAGCTCCATTCAGGGCTACACCTTC. Translated: CASSQGQTSSIQGYTF.

The chain combines TRBV7-9 with TRBJ2-7; 8 bases line up with TRBD2. CDR3 length: 15 residues. CDR1 is SEHNR, CDR2 FQNEAQ, per germline (reference sequence). The trim removed 1 base at V and 2 bases at J, leaving 4 bases unmatched. CDR3 bases: TGTGCCAGCAGCTTAGTACTAGCGGAAACCTACGAGCAGTACTTC. This translates into CASSLVLAETYEQYF.

The J gene is TRBJ1-5, the V gene TRBV2; the D gene is possibly TRBD1 (5 bases). CDR1 is SNHLY and CDR2 is FYNNEI in the germline V gene. V was shortened by 6 bases and J by 0 bases, with 15 bases between the two germline ends. The CDR3 length is 16 residues. CDR3 DNA: TGTGCCAGCAGCTCTGGGGGAGGGTATAGCAATCAGCCCCAGCATTTT. Translated: CASSSGGGYSNQPQHF.

This clonotype was seen a handful of times. The chain carries TRBV6-5 and TRBJ2-7, with D unclear. CDR1 MNHEY and CDR2 SVGAGI come from the germline V gene. This CDR3 is built from 12 residues. Trimming stripped 5 bases from V and 2 bases from J, with 7 bases between. The CDR3 DNA reads TGTGCCAGCAGTAGGGTGACCTACGAGCAGTACTTC. Protein product: CASSRVTYEQYF.

The chain uses TRBV20-1 and TRBJ1-2; TRBD1 is a possible D gene (5 bases). V shed 0 bases and J shed 8 bases, with 13 bases lying between them. The CDR3 covers 13 residues. Germline CDR1 reads DFQATT; CDR2 reads SNEGSKA (reference sequence). CDR3 in DNA: TGCAGTGCTAGAGACCTGACAGTTGTCGGCTACACCTTC. Protein: CSARDLTVVGYTF.

The chain recombines TRBV25-1 with TRBJ1-1; D may be TRBD1 (5 bases). Germline CDR1 MGHDK, CDR2 SYGVNS. The CDR3 runs 13 residues. Trimming removed 5 bases from V and 7 bases from J, with 14 bases in between. The CDR3 sequence is CASSLPTGHEAFF. The DNA for the CDR3 is TGTGCCAGCAGTTTACCAACAGGACATGAAGCTTTCTTT.

This clonotype was counted once. The chain carries TRBV7-9 and TRBJ2-7, with D perhaps TRBD1 (6 bases). Trimming shortened V by 3 bases and J by 0 bases, and 12 bases separated the two germline ends. The CDR3 covers 15 residues. Germline V gene sequence: CDR1 SEHNR, CDR2 FQNEAQ (reference sequence). The CDR3 protein is CASSLIRGGSYEQYF. The CDR3 coding sequence is TGTGCCAGCAGCTTGATCAGGGGTGGCTCCTACGAGCAGTACTTC.

At least ten counts were recorded for this clonotype. This chain uses TRBV19 with TRBJ2-5; D remains unclear. CDR3 length: 12 amino acids. Germline V CDR1 and CDR2: LNHDA, SQIVND (reference sequence). V was trimmed by 4 bases and J by 1 base, leaving 4 bases between them. In DNA form, the CDR3 reads TGTGCCAGTAGTACGTCCCAAGAGACCCAGTACTTC. This sequence encodes CASSTSQETQYF.

By sample fraction, this clonotype is medium-sized. The rearrangement links TRBV7-6 to TRBJ2-1; no clear D gene. Trimming shortened V by 1 base and J by 2 bases, and 9 bases separated the two germline ends. There are 15 residues in the CDR3. Germline V lookup: CDR1 SGHVS, CDR2 FNYEAQ. The CDR3 is CASSLEHGTYNEQFF. For the CDR3, the DNA is TGTGCCAGCAGCTTAGAGCACGGCACCTACAATGAGCAGTTCTTC.

This chain uses TRBV3-1 with TRBJ2-5; 12 bases map to TRBD2. This CDR3 has 17 residues. CDR1 is LGHDT and CDR2 is YNNKEL in the germline V gene (reference sequence). After removal of 5 bases from V and 0 bases from J, the junction contained 7 bases not matched to a gene. The CDR3 sequence: CASSKRTSGKYQETQYF. The CDR3, as DNA: TGTGCCAGCAGCAAACGGACTAGCGGGAAGTACCAAGAGACCCAGTACTTC.

This clonotype was counted many times. V is TRBV6-2 or TRBV6-3 and J is TRBJ2-7; perhaps TRBD2 as D (6 bases). V was cut by 2 bases and J by 0 bases, with 11 bases left in between. The CDR3 consists of 15 residues. The germline CDR1 and CDR2 sequences are MNHEY and SVGEGT. The CDR3 sequence is CASSYDGGSSYEQYF. The CDR3 DNA sequence: TGTGCCAGCAGTTACGACGGAGGGAGCTCCTACGAGCAGTACTTC.

The rearrangement joins TRBV9 to TRBJ2-1, with D perhaps assigned TRBD1 or TRBD2 (5 bases each). The CDR3 contains 14 residues. Germline V gives CDR1 SGDLS, CDR2 YYNGEE. Trimming shortened V by 3 bases and J by 10 bases, and 17 bases separated the two germline ends. In DNA form, the CDR3 reads TGTGCCAGCAGCGGAAGTGGGGGAGTTGGGGAGCAGTTCTTC. Its translation is CASSGSGGVGEQFF.

This chain connects TRBV7-9 to TRBJ2-2; weak D call: TRBD2 (5 bases). V dropped 5 bases and J dropped 7 bases, with 14 bases sitting between them. The germline V gene encodes CDR1 SEHNR and CDR2 FQNEAQ (reference sequence). This CDR3 is 14 amino acids long. The CDR3 sequence is CASSPRRTGGELFF. The CDR3 DNA reads TGTGCCAGCAGCCCCCGGAGGACCGGCGGGGAGCTGTTTTTT.

V and J are TRBV29-1 and TRBJ2-7, with 11 bases fitting TRBD2. The germline CDR1 and CDR2 sequences are SQVTM and ANQGSEA. The V segment lost 7 bases and the J segment 5 bases; nucleotides outside the gene matches: 7. The length of the CDR3 is 13 residues. The chain's CDR3 is CSAAGTSGDEQYF. The CDR3 DNA sequence: TGCAGCGCCGCCGGGACTAGCGGTGACGAGCAGTACTTC.

This sequence joins TRBV15 and TRBJ1-5; D gene ambiguous. V dropped 1 base and J dropped 0 bases, with 4 bases sitting between them. The CDR3 runs to 14 residues. Looked up from germline, CDR1 is LNHNV and CDR2 is YYDKDF (reference sequence). CDR3 bases: TGTGCCACCAGCAGAGGGACTAGCAATCAGCCCCAGCATTTT. Encoded protein: CATSRGTSNQPQHF.